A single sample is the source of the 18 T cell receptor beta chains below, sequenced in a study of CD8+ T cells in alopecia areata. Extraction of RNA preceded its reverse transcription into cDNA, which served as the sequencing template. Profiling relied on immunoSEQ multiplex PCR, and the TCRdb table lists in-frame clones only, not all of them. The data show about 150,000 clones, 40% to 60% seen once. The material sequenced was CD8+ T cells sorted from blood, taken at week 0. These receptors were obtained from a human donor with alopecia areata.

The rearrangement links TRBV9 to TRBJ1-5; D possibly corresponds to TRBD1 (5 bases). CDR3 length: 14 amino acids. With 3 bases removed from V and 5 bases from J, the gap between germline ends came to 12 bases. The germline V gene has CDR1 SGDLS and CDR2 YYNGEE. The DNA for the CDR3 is TGTGCCAGCAGCGACCGGGACGGCCATCAGCCCCAGCATTTT. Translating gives CASSDRDGHQPQHF.

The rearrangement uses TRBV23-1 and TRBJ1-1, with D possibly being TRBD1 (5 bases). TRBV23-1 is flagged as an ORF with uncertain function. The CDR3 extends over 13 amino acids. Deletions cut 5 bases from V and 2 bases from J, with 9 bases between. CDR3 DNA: TGCGCCAGCAGTTCTCAGGGAAACACTGAAGCTTTCTTT. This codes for CASSSQGNTEAFF.

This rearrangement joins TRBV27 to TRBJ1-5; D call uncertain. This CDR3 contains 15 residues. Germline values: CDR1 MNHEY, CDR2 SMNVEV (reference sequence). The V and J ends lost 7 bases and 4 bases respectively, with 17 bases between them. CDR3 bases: TGTGCCAGCATGGATCGATTCCTAAATAATCAGCCCCAGCATTTT. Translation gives CASMDRFLNNQPQHF.

The CDR3 sequence: CSVTPSSPSAGYTF. CDR3 in DNA: TGCAGCGTCACCCCGAGCAGCCCTAGCGCTGGCTACACCTTC. J is TRBJ1-2 and V is TRBV29-1; D not resolved. The CDR3 sequence is 14 residues long. Germline V gene sequence: CDR1 SQVTM, CDR2 ANQGSEA. V was trimmed by 6 bases and J by 7 bases, leaving 21 bases between them.

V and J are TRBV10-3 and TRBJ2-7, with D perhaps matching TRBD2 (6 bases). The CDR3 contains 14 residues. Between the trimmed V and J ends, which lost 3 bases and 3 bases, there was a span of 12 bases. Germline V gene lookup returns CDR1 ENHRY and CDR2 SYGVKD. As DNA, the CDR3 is TGTGCCATCAGTGATCGGGGGAACGGCTACGAGCAGTACTTC. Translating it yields CAISDRGNGYEQYF.

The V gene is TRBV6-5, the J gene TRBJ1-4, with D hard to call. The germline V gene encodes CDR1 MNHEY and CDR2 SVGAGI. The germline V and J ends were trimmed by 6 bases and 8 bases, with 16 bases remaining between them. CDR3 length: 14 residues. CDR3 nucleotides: TGTGCCAGCAGACCAGGATCTATTCGGGAAAAACTGTTTTTT. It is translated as CASRPGSIREKLFF.

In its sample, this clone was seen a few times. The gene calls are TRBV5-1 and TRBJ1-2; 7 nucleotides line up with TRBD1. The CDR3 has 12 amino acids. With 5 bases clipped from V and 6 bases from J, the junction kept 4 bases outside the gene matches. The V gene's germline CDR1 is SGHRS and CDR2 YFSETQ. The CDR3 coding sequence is TGCGCCAGCAGATCCGGGACAGATGGCTACACCTTC. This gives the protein CASRSGTDGYTF.

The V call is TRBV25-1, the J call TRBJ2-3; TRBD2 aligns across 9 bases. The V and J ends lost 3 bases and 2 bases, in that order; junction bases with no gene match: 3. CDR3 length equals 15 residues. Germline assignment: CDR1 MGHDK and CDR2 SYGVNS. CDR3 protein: CASSDQGLATDTQYF. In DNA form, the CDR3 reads TGTGCCAGCAGTGATCAGGGACTAGCCACAGATACGCAGTATTTT.

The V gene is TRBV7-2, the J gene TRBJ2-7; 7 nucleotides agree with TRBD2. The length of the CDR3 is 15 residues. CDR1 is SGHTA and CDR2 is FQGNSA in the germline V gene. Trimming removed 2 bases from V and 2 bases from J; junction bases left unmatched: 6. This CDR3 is CASSLSAGFPYEQYF. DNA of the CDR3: TGTGCCAGCAGCTTATCAGCGGGGTTTCCCTACGAGCAGTACTTC.

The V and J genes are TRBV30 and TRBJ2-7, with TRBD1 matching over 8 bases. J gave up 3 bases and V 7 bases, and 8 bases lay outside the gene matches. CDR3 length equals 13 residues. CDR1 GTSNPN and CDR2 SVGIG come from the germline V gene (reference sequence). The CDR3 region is CASTGQDDYEQYF. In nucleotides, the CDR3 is TGTGCCTCGACGGGACAGGACGACTACGAGCAGTACTTC.

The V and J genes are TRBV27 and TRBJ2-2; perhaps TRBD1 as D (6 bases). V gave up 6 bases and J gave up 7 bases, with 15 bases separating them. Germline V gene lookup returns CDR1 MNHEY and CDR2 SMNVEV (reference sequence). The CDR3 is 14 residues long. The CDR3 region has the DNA TGTGCCAGCAGACCCAGGGGCTTGAGCGGGGAGCTGTTTTTT. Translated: CASRPRGLSGELFF.

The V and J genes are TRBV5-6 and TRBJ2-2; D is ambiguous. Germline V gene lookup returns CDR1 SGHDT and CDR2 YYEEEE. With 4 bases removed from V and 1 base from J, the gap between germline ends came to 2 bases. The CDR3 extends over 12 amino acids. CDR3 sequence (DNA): TGTGCCAGCAGCCTGAACACCGGGGAGCTGTTTTTT. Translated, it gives CASSLNTGELFF.

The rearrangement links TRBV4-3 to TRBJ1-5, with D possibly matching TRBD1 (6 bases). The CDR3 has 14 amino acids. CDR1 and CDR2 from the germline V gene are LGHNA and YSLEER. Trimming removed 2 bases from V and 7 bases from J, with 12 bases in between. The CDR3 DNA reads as TGCGCCAGCAGCCAAATGGAGGGGGAACAGCCCCAGCATTTT. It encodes CASSQMEGEQPQHF.

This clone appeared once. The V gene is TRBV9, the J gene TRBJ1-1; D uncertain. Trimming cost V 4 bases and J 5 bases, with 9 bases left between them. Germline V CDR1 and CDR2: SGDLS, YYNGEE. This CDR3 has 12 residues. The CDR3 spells CASSTDGTEAFF. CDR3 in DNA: TGTGCCAGCAGCACAGACGGAACTGAAGCTTTCTTT. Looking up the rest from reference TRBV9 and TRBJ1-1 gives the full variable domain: DSGVTQTPKHLITATGQRVTLRCSPRSGDLSVYWYQQSLDQGLQFLIQYYNGEERAKGNILERFSAQQFPDLHSELNLSSLELGDSALYFCASSTDGTEAFFGQGTRLTVV.

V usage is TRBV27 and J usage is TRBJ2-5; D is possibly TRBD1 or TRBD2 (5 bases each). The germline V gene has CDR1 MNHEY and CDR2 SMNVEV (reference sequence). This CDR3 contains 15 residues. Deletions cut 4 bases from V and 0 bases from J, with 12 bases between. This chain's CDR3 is CASSSGPRYQETQYF. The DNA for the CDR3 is TGTGCCAGCAGTTCGGGGCCCCGATACCAAGAGACCCAGTACTTC.

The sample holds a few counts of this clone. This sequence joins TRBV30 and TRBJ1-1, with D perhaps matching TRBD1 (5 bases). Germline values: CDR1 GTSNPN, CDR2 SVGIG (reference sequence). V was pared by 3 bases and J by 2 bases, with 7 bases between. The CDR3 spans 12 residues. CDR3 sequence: CAWRDINTEAFF. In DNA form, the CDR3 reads TGTGCCTGGAGGGACATAAACACTGAAGCTTTCTTT.

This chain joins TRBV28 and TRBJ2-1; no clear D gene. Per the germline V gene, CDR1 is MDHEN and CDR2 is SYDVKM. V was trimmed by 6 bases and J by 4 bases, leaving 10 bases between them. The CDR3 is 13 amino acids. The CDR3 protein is CASSLDGYNEQFF. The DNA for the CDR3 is TGTGCCAGCAGCCTGGACGGGTACAATGAGCAGTTCTTC.

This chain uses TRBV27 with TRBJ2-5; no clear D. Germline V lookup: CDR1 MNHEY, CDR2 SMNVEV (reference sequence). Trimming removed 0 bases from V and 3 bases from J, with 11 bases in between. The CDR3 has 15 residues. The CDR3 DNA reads TGTGCCAGCAGTTTATCATTCCGGAACAAAGAGACCCAGTACTTC. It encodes CASSLSFRNKETQYF.